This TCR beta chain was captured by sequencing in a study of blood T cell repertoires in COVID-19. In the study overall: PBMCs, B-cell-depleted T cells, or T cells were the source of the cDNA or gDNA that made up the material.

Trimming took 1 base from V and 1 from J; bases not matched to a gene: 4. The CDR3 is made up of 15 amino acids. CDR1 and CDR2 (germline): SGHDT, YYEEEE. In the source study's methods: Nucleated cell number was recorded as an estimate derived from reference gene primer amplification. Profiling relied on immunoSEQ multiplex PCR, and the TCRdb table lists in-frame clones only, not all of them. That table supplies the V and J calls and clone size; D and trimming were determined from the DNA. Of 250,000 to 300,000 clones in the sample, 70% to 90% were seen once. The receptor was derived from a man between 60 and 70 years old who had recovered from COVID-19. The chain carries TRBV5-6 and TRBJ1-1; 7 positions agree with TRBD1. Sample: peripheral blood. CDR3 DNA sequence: TGTGCCAGCAGCTTGAACCCAGGGGGGAACACTGAAGCTTTCTTT. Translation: CASSLNPGGNTEAFF.